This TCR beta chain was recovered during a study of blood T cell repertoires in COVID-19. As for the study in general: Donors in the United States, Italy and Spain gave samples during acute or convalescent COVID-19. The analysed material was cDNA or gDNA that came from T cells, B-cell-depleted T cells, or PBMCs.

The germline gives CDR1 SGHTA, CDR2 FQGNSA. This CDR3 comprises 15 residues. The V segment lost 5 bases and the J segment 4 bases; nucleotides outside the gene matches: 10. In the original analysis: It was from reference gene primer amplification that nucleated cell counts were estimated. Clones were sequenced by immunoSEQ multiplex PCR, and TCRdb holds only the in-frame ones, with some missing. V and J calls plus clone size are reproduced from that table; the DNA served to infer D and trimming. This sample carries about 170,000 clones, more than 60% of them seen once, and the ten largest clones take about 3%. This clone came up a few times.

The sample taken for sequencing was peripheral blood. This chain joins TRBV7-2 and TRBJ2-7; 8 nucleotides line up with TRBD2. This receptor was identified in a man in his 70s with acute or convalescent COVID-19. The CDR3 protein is CASSATRAGVYEQYF. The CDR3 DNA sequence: TGTGCCAGCAGCGCCACCCGAGCGGGAGTTTACGAGCAGTACTTC. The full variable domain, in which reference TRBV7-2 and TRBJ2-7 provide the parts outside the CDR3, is GAGVSQSPSNKVTEKGKDVELRCDPISGHTALYWYRQSLGQGLEFLIYFQGNSAPDKSGLPSDRFSAERTGGSVSTLTIQRTQQEDSAVYLCASSATRAGVYEQYFGPGTRLTVT.